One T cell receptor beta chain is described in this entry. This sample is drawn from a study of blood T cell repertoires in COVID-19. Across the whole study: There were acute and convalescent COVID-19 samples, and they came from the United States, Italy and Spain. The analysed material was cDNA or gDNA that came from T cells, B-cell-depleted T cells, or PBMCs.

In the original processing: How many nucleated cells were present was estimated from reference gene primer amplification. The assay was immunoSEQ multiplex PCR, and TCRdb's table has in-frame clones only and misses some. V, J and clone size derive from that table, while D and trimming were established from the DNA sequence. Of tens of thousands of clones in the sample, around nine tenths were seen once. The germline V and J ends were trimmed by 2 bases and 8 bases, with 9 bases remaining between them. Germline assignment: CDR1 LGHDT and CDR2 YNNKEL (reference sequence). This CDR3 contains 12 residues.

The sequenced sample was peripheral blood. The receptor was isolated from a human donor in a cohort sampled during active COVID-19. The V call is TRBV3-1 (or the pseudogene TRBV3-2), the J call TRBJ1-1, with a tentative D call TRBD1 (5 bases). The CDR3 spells CASSQSRGEAFF. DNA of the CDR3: TGTGCCAGCAGCCAATCTAGGGGCGAAGCTTTCTTT.